This T cell receptor (beta chain) was sequenced in a study of T cells after yellow fever vaccination. TCRdb reprocessed the 5' RACE reads with MiXCR, giving one entry per CDR3 protein. Seen here are hundreds of thousands of distinct CDR3 sequences, around an eighth observed once, and the top ten hold over 12%. V lost 8 bases to trimming and J lost 5 bases, with 11 bases between them. Looked up from germline, CDR1 is SQVTM and CDR2 is ANQGSEA. This CDR3 comprises 11 residues. This clonotype was observed a handful of times. Its cognate antigen is unknown. Findings and caveats of the study: Within FACS-sorted repertoires, abundant clonotypes contaminating from the bulk population could be present.

The material was PBMCs, obtained on the day of the yellow fever booster vaccination. This chain joins TRBV29-1 and TRBJ2-3, with D possibly being TRBD2 (5 bases). The sequence was collected from a man aged 30-40 years who received the YFV17D yellow fever vaccine. CDR3 amino acids: CSFKRGDTQYF. The CDR3 DNA follows: TGCAGCTTCAAACGGGGAGATACGCAGTATTTT.